The rows below give T cell receptor beta chains drawn from one sample of a study of control samples from healthy donors and cancer patients. Sequencing was performed with immunoSEQ multiplex PCR; in TCRdb, only in-frame clones are kept and a portion is missing. The table lists 170,000 or so clones, 90% to 95% of them singletons, with roughly 1.3% in the top ten. Sequenced material: blood. All receptors come from a woman between 18 and 29 years old in good health. Each CDR3 is given with its conserved first and last residue. Fields, in order: J gene, clone size, V gene, D gene, CDR3 DNA, CDR3 protein. The D gene is left open where the match is weak. Only part of the rows carry a size: once, few, many, or a class if the clone is expanded.

j_gene: TRBJ1-1; abundance: few; v_gene: TRBV7-8; d_gene: -; CDR3nt: TGTGCCAGCAGCTTAGGAGGAGGGAGGAACACTGAAGCTTTCTTT; CDR3aa: CASSLGGGRNTEAFF
j_gene: TRBJ1-2; abundance: -; v_gene: TRBV6-5; d_gene: -; CDR3nt: TGTGCCAGCAGTTACCTTAACCCCAAAGGTCGCTACACCTTC; CDR3aa: CASSYLNPKGRYTF
j_gene: TRBJ1-2; abundance: -; v_gene: TRBV18; d_gene: -; CDR3nt: TGTGCCAGCTCAAGGACAGTGTCGAGGGGTGGCTACACCTTC; CDR3aa: CASSRTVSRGGYTF
j_gene: TRBJ1-1; abundance: -; v_gene: TRBV29-1; d_gene: -; CDR3nt: TGCAGCGTTCAGGCACCCGGCGGCTACACTGAAGCTTTCTTT; CDR3aa: CSVQAPGGYTEAFF
j_gene: TRBJ1-5; abundance: -; v_gene: TRBV3-1/TRBV3-2; d_gene: -; CDR3nt: TGTGCCAGCAGCCAAGTGGGGGTCGGGCAGCCCCAGCATTTT; CDR3aa: CASSQVGVGQPQHF
j_gene: TRBJ1-2; abundance: -; v_gene: TRBV29-1; d_gene: -; CDR3nt: TGCAGCGTTAGCTCGGCCCAACTTAACTATGGCTACACCTTC; CDR3aa: CSVSSAQLNYGYTF
j_gene: TRBJ1-5; abundance: -; v_gene: TRBV9; d_gene: -; CDR3nt: TGTGCCAGCAGCGTAGATGGTTACGAGGGTCAGCCCCAGCATTTT; CDR3aa: CASSVDGYEGQPQHF
j_gene: TRBJ1-1; abundance: -; v_gene: TRBV15; d_gene: -; CDR3nt: TGTGCCACCAGCAGAGATCTTGCAGGGGCGATGAACACTGAAGCTTTCTTT; CDR3aa: CATSRDLAGAMNTEAFF
j_gene: TRBJ1-3; abundance: -; v_gene: TRBV28; d_gene: -; CDR3nt: TGTGCCAGCAGTTTATTCAGCTCCGGAAACACCATATATTTT; CDR3aa: CASSLFSSGNTIYF
j_gene: TRBJ2-1; abundance: once; v_gene: TRBV2; d_gene: -; CDR3nt: -; CDR3aa: CASNGGVAGGIEFF
j_gene: TRBJ1-3; abundance: -; v_gene: TRBV19; d_gene: TRBD1; CDR3nt: TGTGCCAGTACCCCCCAGGGGGTTTATGGAAACACCATATATTTT; CDR3aa: CASTPQGVYGNTIYF
j_gene: TRBJ2-2; abundance: -; v_gene: TRBV6-6; d_gene: -; CDR3nt: TGTGCCAGCAGTTACGGGGAGGTCGCCGGGGAGCTGTTTTTT; CDR3aa: CASSYGEVAGELFF
j_gene: TRBJ1-1; abundance: -; v_gene: TRBV25-1; d_gene: -; CDR3nt: TGTGCCAGACTAAGCATGGGGGCGCCGTCCCTGAACACTGAAGCTTTCTTT; CDR3aa: CARLSMGAPSLNTEAFF
j_gene: TRBJ1-1; abundance: once; v_gene: TRBV11-3; d_gene: TRBD1; CDR3nt: TGTGCCAGCAGCACCTGGACAGGGACTTCCACTGAAGCTTTCTTT; CDR3aa: CASSTWTGTSTEAFF
j_gene: TRBJ1-4; abundance: -; v_gene: TRBV4-3; d_gene: TRBD1; CDR3nt: TGCGCCAGCAGCCTGGGACAGGGAGATGAAAAACTGTTTTTT; CDR3aa: CASSLGQGDEKLFF
j_gene: TRBJ2-7; abundance: once; v_gene: TRBV6-2/TRBV6-3; d_gene: -; CDR3nt: TGTGCCAGCAGTCACACCCCCCTAACGGGTGTTTTCGGCGAGCAGTACTTC; CDR3aa: CASSHTPLTGVFGEQYF
j_gene: TRBJ1-2; abundance: -; v_gene: TRBV27; d_gene: -; CDR3nt: TGTGCCAGCAGTTTATCTTCAAACTATGGCTACACCTTC; CDR3aa: CASSLSSNYGYTF
j_gene: TRBJ1-1; abundance: -; v_gene: TRBV4-1; d_gene: -; CDR3nt: TGCGCCAGCAGCCAAAGGGGGGGGATCGCAACTGAAGCTTTCTTT; CDR3aa: CASSQRGGIATEAFF
j_gene: TRBJ1-2; abundance: -; v_gene: TRBV20-1; d_gene: -; CDR3nt: TGCAGTGCTAGTATCCAGAGGACGTACACCTTC; CDR3aa: CSASIQRTYTF
j_gene: TRBJ1-1; abundance: -; v_gene: TRBV10-3; d_gene: TRBD1; CDR3nt: TGTGCCATCAGTGAACAGGGGGCGGGGGACACTGAAGCTTTCTTT; CDR3aa: CAISEQGAGDTEAFF
j_gene: TRBJ2-1; abundance: -; v_gene: TRBV25-1; d_gene: TRBD1; CDR3nt: TGTGCCAGCAGAGACGGGACAGGTTACAATGAGCAGTTCTTC; CDR3aa: CASRDGTGYNEQFF
j_gene: TRBJ2-1; abundance: -; v_gene: TRBV5-4; d_gene: TRBD2; CDR3nt: TGTGCCAGCAACCTTCGGGGTCTAGCGGATAACAATGAGCAGTTCTTC; CDR3aa: CASNLRGLADNNEQFF
j_gene: TRBJ1-5; abundance: -; v_gene: TRBV2; d_gene: TRBD1; CDR3nt: TGTGCCAGCAGTGGGGGGGACAGTGACAATCAGCCCCAGCATTTT; CDR3aa: CASSGGDSDNQPQHF
j_gene: TRBJ1-4; abundance: few; v_gene: TRBV2; d_gene: TRBD1; CDR3nt: TGTGCCAGCAGGGCCGGGACAGGGAATGAAAAACTGTTTTTT; CDR3aa: CASRAGTGNEKLFF
j_gene: TRBJ1-4; abundance: many; v_gene: TRBV27; d_gene: -; CDR3nt: TGTGCCAGCAGATGGAGGCCTAATGAAAAACTGTTTTTT; CDR3aa: CASRWRPNEKLFF
j_gene: TRBJ2-7; abundance: -; v_gene: TRBV10-3; d_gene: TRBD1; CDR3nt: TGTGCCATCAGGGGACAGACCTCTGGCGAGCAGTACTTC; CDR3aa: CAIRGQTSGEQYF
j_gene: TRBJ1-2; abundance: -; v_gene: TRBV27; d_gene: -; CDR3nt: TGTGCCAGCAGTTTAGTGGGCGGGACTAACTATGGCTACACCTTC; CDR3aa: CASSLVGGTNYGYTF
j_gene: TRBJ2-3; abundance: -; v_gene: TRBV5-1; d_gene: -; CDR3nt: TGCGCCAGCAGCTTGCAAAACACAGATACGCAGTATTTT; CDR3aa: CASSLQNTDTQYF
j_gene: TRBJ1-6; abundance: -; v_gene: TRBV7-8; d_gene: -; CDR3nt: TGTGCCAGCAGCCCAGGTTCTTCCTATAATTCACCCCTCCACTTT; CDR3aa: CASSPGSSYNSPLHF
j_gene: TRBJ2-2; abundance: -; v_gene: TRBV29-1; d_gene: -; CDR3nt: TGCAGCGTTTTTGACAGATTGAACACCGGGGAGCTGTTTTTT; CDR3aa: CSVFDRLNTGELFF
j_gene: TRBJ1-5; abundance: -; v_gene: TRBV6-5; d_gene: -; CDR3nt: TGTGCCAGCATTCCGGACACGTATCAGCCCCAGCATTTT; CDR3aa: CASIPDTYQPQHF
j_gene: TRBJ1-3; abundance: -; v_gene: TRBV6-6; d_gene: -; CDR3nt: TGTGCCAGCAGTACCCCAGGGGCTGGAAACACCATATATTTT; CDR3aa: CASSTPGAGNTIYF
j_gene: TRBJ2-3; abundance: -; v_gene: TRBV7-2; d_gene: TRBD2; CDR3nt: TGTGCCAGCAGCTCGCATAGCGGGGCAGGAACAGATACGCAGTATTTT; CDR3aa: CASSSHSGAGTDTQYF
j_gene: TRBJ1-1; abundance: -; v_gene: TRBV19; d_gene: -; CDR3nt: TGTGCCAGTAAACTTGCCAGGTCGACTGAAGCTTTCTTT; CDR3aa: CASKLARSTEAFF
j_gene: TRBJ1-5; abundance: -; v_gene: TRBV7-8; d_gene: -; CDR3nt: TGTGCCAGCAGTTTACTTAGGGCGGGGACTCTGTATAGCAATCAGCCCCAGCATTTT; CDR3aa: CASSLLRAGTLYSNQPQHF
j_gene: TRBJ1-2; abundance: -; v_gene: TRBV5-6; d_gene: -; CDR3nt: TGTGCCAGCAGCTTAGGCGGGTCACACCATGGCTACACCTTC; CDR3aa: CASSLGGSHHGYTF
j_gene: TRBJ1-1; abundance: -; v_gene: TRBV18; d_gene: -; CDR3nt: TGTGCCAGCTCACGGGTTCCGGGCACTGAAGCTTTCTTT; CDR3aa: CASSRVPGTEAFF